The 27 T cell receptor beta chains in this list originate from one sample, sequenced in a study of control samples from healthy donors and cancer patients. Method: immunoSEQ multiplex PCR; TCRdb's copy keeps in-frame clones and lacks some. The sample gives roughly 140,000 clones, more than 85% of which show up once; 2% to 2.5% is in the top ten. Sequenced sample: blood. These receptors all come from a man aged 45-60 years in good health.

The gene calls are TRBV21-1 and TRBJ1-1. TRBV21-1 is a pseudogene segment. The CDR3 totals 16 residues. CDR3 in DNA: TGTGCCAGCAGCATACCGGGACCCGACCCGAACACTGAAGCTTTCTTT. Protein product: CASSIPGPDPNTEAFF.

The rearrangement joins TRBV4-1 to TRBJ2-7; TRBD1 is a possible D gene (5 bases). V gave up 0 bases and J gave up 3 bases, with 12 bases separating them. The CDR3 loop spans 15 amino acids. CDR1 and CDR2 from the germline V gene are MGHRA and YSYEKL. The CDR3 coding sequence is TGCGCCAGCAGCCAAGATGCGGCAGGGTACTACGAGCAGTACTTC. Protein sequence: CASSQDAAGYYEQYF.

This sequence joins TRBV28 and TRBJ2-3; 11 bases are shared with TRBD2. Trimming took 6 bases from V and 4 from J; bases not matched to a gene: 6. Germline V gene lookup returns CDR1 MDHEN and CDR2 SYDVKM. The CDR3 extends over 15 amino acids. The CDR3 DNA reads TGTGCCAGCAGCGTAGCGGGAGGGCGAGCAGATACGCAGTATTTT. Translating it yields CASSVAGGRADTQYF.

V and J are TRBV12-3 or TRBV12-4 and TRBJ2-3, with D uncertain. The V end lost 3 bases, the J end lost 7 bases, and 5 bases lay between the germline ends. The CDR3 length is 11 residues. CDR3 sequence: CASSLPHTQYF. CDR3 DNA: TGTGCCAGCAGTTTGCCGCATACGCAGTATTTT.

The chain couples TRBV5-1 to TRBJ1-5; 9 bases are a match to TRBD1. With V trimmed by 3 bases and J by 9 bases, 13 bases remained unmatched. Germline V CDR1 and CDR2: SGHRS, YFSETQ. The CDR3 has 16 amino acids. CDR3 in amino acids: CASSSSGQGVKGPQHF. CDR3 in DNA: TGCGCCAGCAGCTCTTCGGGACAGGGCGTTAAGGGGCCCCAGCATTTT. Together with reference TRBV5-1 and TRBJ1-5, the CDR3 gives the full variable domain: KAGVTQTPRYLIKTRGQQVTLSCSPISGHRSVSWYQQTPGQGLQFLFEYFSETQRNKGNFPGRFSGRQFSNSRSEMNVSTLELGDSALYLCASSSSGQGVKGPQHFGDGTRLSIL.

The genes are TRBV18 and TRBJ1-2; D unclear. The CDR3 covers 14 residues. Trimming shortened V by 1 base and J by 4 bases, and 10 bases separated the two germline ends. CDR1 is KGHSH and CDR2 is LQKENI in the germline V gene. In DNA, the CDR3 is TGTGCCAGCTCACCACAGAGCGATCGCTATGGCTACACCTTC. Its protein product is CASSPQSDRYGYTF.

V and J are TRBV7-6 and TRBJ2-3; 10 bases match TRBD2. CDR1 and CDR2 (germline): SGHVS, FNYEAQ. The trim removed 5 bases at V and 0 bases at J, leaving 5 bases unmatched. The CDR3 has 16 amino acids. CDR3 bases: TGTGCCAGCAGCAAAACTAGCGGGGCTAGCACAGATACGCAGTATTTT. Translated: CASSKTSGASTDTQYF.

The chain joins TRBV6-8 to TRBJ1-3, with D possibly being TRBD1 (6 bases). Trimming took off 5 bases at V and 0 bases at J, with 17 bases between the two ends. From germline, CDR1 is MNHGY and CDR2 SAAAGT. The CDR3 length is 17 residues. The CDR3 reads CASSPTGGRSSGNTIYF. The DNA of the CDR3 is TGTGCCAGCAGTCCAACCGGGGGGCGAAGCTCTGGAAACACCATATATTTT.

V gene TRBV4-1 combines with J gene TRBJ2-2; possibly TRBD1 or TRBD2 for D (5 bases each). CDR3 length: 18 residues. Trimming pared 3 bases from V and 5 bases from J, leaving 22 bases between. Germline V gives CDR1 MGHRA, CDR2 YSYEKL. CDR3 in DNA: TGCGCCAGCAGCCATGTACCCTCCCGGGACCGAAGGACCGGGGAGCTGTTTTTT. It translates to CASSHVPSRDRRTGELFF.

This clone was picked up one time. The V gene is TRBV7-9, the J gene TRBJ1-6; D remains ambiguous. Deletions cut 0 bases from V and 5 bases from J, with 5 bases between. The germline V gene encodes CDR1 SEHNR and CDR2 FQNEAQ (reference sequence). CDR3 size: 14 residues. The CDR3 reads CASSLAPHNSPLHF. In DNA form, the CDR3 reads TGTGCCAGCAGCTTAGCCCCCCATAATTCACCCCTCCACTTT.

J is TRBJ1-4 and V is TRBV10-1; no clear D gene. The CDR3 length is 12 residues. Trimming took 8 bases from V and 6 from J, leaving 10 bases between them. Germline CDR1 reads WNHNN; CDR2 reads SYGVQD (reference sequence). The CDR3 region has the DNA TGCGCCAGCGGTCGAAGGGATGAAAAACTGTTTTTT. Residues: CASGRRDEKLFF.

V usage is TRBV18 and J usage is TRBJ2-3; tentatively, D is TRBD1 or TRBD2 (5 bases each). The CDR3 has 15 amino acids. Trimming cost V 6 bases and J 5 bases, with 18 bases left between them. Germline assignment: CDR1 KGHSH and CDR2 LQKENI. CDR3 sequence (DNA): TGTGCCAGCTCCCCCGGGACCCAGGCGGTAGATACGCAGTATTTT. This sequence encodes CASSPGTQAVDTQYF.

CDR3 region: CASKTVAGVTGELFF. As DNA, the CDR3 is TGCGCCAGCAAGACGGTAGCGGGAGTCACCGGGGAGCTGTTTTTT. The chain has TRBV5-1 and TRBJ2-2, with 9 bases aligning to TRBD2. The V and J ends lost 6 bases and 4 bases, in that order; junction bases with no gene match: 7. CDR3 length: 15 residues. The germline V gene has CDR1 SGHRS and CDR2 YFSETQ.

This clone was detected once. V and J are TRBV30 and TRBJ1-2, with D unresolved. Germline V gene sequence: CDR1 GTSNPN, CDR2 SVGIG (reference sequence). Deletions cut 0 bases from V and 2 bases from J, with 13 bases between. The CDR3 spans 15 residues. CDR3 sequence: CAWSVRYGGNYGYTF. For the CDR3, the DNA is TGTGCCTGGAGTGTACGGTACGGAGGAAACTATGGCTACACCTTC.

The chain combines TRBV6-6 with TRBJ2-1; no definite D call. The CDR3 consists of 15 residues. Trimming shortened V by 4 bases and J by 6 bases, and 16 bases separated the two germline ends. Germline-derived CDR1 and CDR2 are MNHNY and SVGAGI (reference sequence). The CDR3 loop is CASSSHPGRRNEQFF. CDR3 sequence (DNA): TGTGCCAGCAGTTCTCATCCGGGCCGCCGCAATGAGCAGTTCTTC.

CDR3 sequence (DNA): TGTGCCATCAGTGAAGGGGACAGGGGCCACTACGAGCAGTACTTC. It codes for CAISEGDRGHYEQYF. This chain connects TRBV10-3 to TRBJ2-7, with TRBD1 identical over 10 bases. CDR1 and CDR2 from the germline V gene are ENHRY and SYGVKD. The CDR3 runs to 15 residues. The V gene end was trimmed by 3 bases and the J gene end by 3 bases; junction bases not matched to a gene: 5.

This chain connects TRBV29-1 to TRBJ1-5, with TRBD1 identical over 8 bases. The CDR3 loop spans 14 amino acids. In germline, CDR1 is SQVTM, CDR2 ANQGSEA. V gave up 4 bases and J gave up 2 bases; unmatched junction bases: 4. This CDR3 is CSVGDRNRNQPQHF. The DNA of the CDR3 is TGCAGCGTTGGGGACAGGAATCGCAATCAGCCCCAGCATTTT.

This rearrangement joins TRBV7-9 to TRBJ1-3; D is possibly TRBD1 (6 bases). Trimming removed 0 bases from V and 2 bases from J, with 8 bases in between. CDR3 size: 15 residues. Germline V lookup: CDR1 SEHNR, CDR2 FQNEAQ (reference sequence). CDR3: CASSLASGAGNTIYF. CDR3 sequence (DNA): TGTGCCAGCAGCTTAGCTTCAGGGGCTGGAAACACCATATATTTT.

This chain joins TRBV28 and TRBJ1-1; no reliable D call. There are 12 residues in the CDR3. The V and J ends lost 6 bases and 4 bases respectively, with 9 bases between them. The V gene's germline CDR1 is MDHEN and CDR2 SYDVKM. In nucleotides, the CDR3 is TGTGCCAGCAGCGCGAGTGGCACTGAAGCTTTCTTT. This encodes CASSASGTEAFF.

This chain links TRBV6-4 with TRBJ2-3; D gene unclear. V was shortened by 2 bases and J by 0 bases, with 12 bases between the two germline ends. CDR1 MRHNA and CDR2 SNTAGT come from the germline V gene. This CDR3 is 16 amino acids long. CDR3 residues: CASSDGIGSSTDTQYF. The DNA for the CDR3 is TGTGCCAGCAGTGACGGGATAGGATCTAGCACAGATACGCAGTATTTT.

This clone was seen just once. The V gene is TRBV5-1, the J gene TRBJ1-2; tentatively, D is TRBD1 (5 bases). Germline CDR1 reads SGHRS; CDR2 reads YFSETQ. V lost 4 bases to trimming and J lost 6 bases, with 13 bases between them. The CDR3 runs 13 residues. CDR3 in amino acids: CASSTLTEDGYTF. The CDR3 coding sequence is TGCGCCAGCAGCACACTGACAGAAGATGGCTACACCTTC.

V gene TRBV27 combines with J gene TRBJ2-2; D unresolved. V was pared by 0 bases and J by 4 bases, with 3 bases between. The CDR3 is 13 residues long. Germline CDR1 MNHEY, CDR2 SMNVEV (reference sequence). CDR3 bases: TGTGCCAGCAGTTTATCAATCACCGGGGAGCTGTTTTTT. Translating gives CASSLSITGELFF.

This chain connects TRBV6-4 to TRBJ2-1; 8 positions match TRBD2. J lost 7 bases, V lost 0 bases, and 8 bases had no gene match. Germline V gives CDR1 MRHNA, CDR2 SNTAGT. This CDR3 comprises 16 residues. The CDR3 sequence: CASSDSGRLARNEQFF. CDR3 in DNA: TGTGCCAGCAGTGACTCGGGTCGACTAGCGCGTAATGAGCAGTTCTTC.

Here the CDR3 reads CASSYPPGNYGYTF. The CDR3, as DNA: TGTGCCAGCAGTTACCCGCCGGGGAACTATGGCTACACCTTC. The chain employs TRBV6-6 and TRBJ1-2; D not resolved. Germline loops: CDR1 MNHNY, CDR2 SVGAGI (reference sequence). The CDR3 sequence is 14 residues long. The V end was cut by 2 bases, the J end by 2 bases, with 9 bases between.

The J gene is TRBJ2-1, the V gene TRBV5-1; TRBD2 agrees at 7 bases. The CDR3 is 15 amino acids. Losses at the gene ends were 4 bases for V and 0 bases for J; bases not matched to a gene: 4. Germline V gene data show CDR1 as SGHRS and CDR2 as YFSETQ. CDR3 in DNA: TGCGCCAGCAGCCTGATAGCGGGCTCCTACAATGAGCAGTTCTTC. It translates to CASSLIAGSYNEQFF.

V gene TRBV28 combines with J gene TRBJ2-3, with D possibly being TRBD2 (6 bases). V was clipped by 6 bases and J by 2 bases, with 12 bases between them. CDR3 size: 14 residues. Germline CDR1 MDHEN, CDR2 SYDVKM. The chain's CDR3 is CASRRRDATDTQYF. The DNA of the CDR3 is TGTGCCAGCAGGCGGCGGGACGCCACAGATACGCAGTATTTT.

The chain uses TRBV4-1 and TRBJ2-5; D gene ambiguous. There are 13 residues in the CDR3. Germline lookup yields CDR1 MGHRA and CDR2 YSYEKL. The V gene lost 0 bases and the J gene lost 9 bases, with 11 bases spanning the gap. The CDR3 DNA follows: TGCGCCAGCAGCCAAGATTGGGAAACCTCCCAGTACTTC. It is translated as CASSQDWETSQYF.